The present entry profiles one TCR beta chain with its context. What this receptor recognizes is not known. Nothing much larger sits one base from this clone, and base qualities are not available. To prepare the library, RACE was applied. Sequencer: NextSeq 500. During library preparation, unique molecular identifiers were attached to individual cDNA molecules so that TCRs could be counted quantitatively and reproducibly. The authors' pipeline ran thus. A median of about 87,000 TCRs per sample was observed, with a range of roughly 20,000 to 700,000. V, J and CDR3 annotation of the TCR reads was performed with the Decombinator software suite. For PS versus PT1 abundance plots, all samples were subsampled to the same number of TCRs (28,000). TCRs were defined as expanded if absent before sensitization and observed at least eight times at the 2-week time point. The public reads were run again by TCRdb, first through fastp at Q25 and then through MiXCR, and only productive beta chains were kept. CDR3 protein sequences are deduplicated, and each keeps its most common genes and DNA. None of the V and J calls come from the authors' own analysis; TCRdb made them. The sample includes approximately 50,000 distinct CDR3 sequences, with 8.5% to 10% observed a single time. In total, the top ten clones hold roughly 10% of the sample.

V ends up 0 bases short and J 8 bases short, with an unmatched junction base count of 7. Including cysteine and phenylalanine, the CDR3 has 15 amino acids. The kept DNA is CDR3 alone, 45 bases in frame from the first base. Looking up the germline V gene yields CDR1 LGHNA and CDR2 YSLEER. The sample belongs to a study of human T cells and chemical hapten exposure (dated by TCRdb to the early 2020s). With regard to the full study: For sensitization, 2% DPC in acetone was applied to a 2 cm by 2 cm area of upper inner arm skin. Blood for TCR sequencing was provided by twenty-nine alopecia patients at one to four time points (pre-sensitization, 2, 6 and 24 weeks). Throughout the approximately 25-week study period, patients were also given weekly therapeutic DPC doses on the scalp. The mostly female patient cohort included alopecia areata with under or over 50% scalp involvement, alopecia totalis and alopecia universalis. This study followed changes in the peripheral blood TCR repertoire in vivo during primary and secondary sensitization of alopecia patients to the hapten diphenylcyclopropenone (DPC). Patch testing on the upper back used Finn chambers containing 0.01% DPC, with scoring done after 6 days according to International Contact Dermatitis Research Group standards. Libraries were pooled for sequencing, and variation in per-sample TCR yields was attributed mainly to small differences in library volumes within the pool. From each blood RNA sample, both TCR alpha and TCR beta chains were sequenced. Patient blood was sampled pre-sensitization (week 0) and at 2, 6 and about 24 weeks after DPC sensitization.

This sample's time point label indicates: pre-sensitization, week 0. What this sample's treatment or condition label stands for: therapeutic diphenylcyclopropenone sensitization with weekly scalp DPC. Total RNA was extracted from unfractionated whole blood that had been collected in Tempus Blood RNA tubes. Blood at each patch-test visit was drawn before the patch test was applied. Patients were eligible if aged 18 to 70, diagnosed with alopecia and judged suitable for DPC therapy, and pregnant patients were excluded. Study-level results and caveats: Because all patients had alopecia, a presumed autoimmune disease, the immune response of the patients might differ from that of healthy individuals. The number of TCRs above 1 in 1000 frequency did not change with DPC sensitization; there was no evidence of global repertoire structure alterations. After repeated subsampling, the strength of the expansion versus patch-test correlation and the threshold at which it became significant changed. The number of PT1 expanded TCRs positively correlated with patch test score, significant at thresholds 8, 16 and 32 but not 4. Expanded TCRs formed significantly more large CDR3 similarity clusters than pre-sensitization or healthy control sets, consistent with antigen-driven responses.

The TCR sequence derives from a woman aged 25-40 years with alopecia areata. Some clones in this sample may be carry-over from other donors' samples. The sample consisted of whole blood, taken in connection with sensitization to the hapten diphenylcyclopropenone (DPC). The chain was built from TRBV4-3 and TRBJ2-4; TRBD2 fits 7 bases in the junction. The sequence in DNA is TGCGCCAGCAGCCAAGATGTGGCGGGGGACGACATTCAGTACTTC. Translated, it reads CASSQDVAGDDIQYF.